Below, 27 T cell receptor beta chains from the same sample are listed, as sequenced in a study of brain T cells in children with intractable seizures. This table comes from immunoSEQ multiplex PCR, and its TCRdb copy is limited to in-frame clones, with some not included. In the table there are about 76,000 clones, approximately 94% of which are singletons. Sample: peripheral blood, taken at surgery. These receptors were obtained from a boy under two years old with tuberous sclerosis and intractable seizures.

V and J are TRBV4-1 and TRBJ2-7, with D possibly matching TRBD2 (5 bases). CDR1 and CDR2 (germline): MGHRA, YSYEKL. CDR3 length: 14 residues. V lost 5 bases and J lost 2, with 13 bases in between. CDR3 sequence (DNA): TGCGCCAGCAGCGCCCCCGGGATGACCTACGAGCAGTACTTC. Its translation is CASSAPGMTYEQYF.

The chain uses TRBV9 and TRBJ2-6; D remains unclear. V gave up 0 bases and J gave up 4 bases, with 8 bases separating them. CDR3 length: 15 amino acids. From germline, CDR1 is SGDLS and CDR2 YYNGEE. The CDR3 reads CASSVALSGANVLTF. The CDR3 region has the DNA TGTGCCAGCAGCGTAGCCCTCTCAGGGGCCAACGTCCTGACTTTC.

Here the CDR3 reads CSVVSGGPLSSYNEQFF. The DNA of the CDR3 is TGCAGCGTTGTTAGCGGGGGCCCTCTAAGCTCCTACAATGAGCAGTTCTTC. The rearrangement links TRBV29-1 to TRBJ2-1; TRBD2 matches at 9 bases. The CDR3 is 17 residues long. The trim removed 4 bases at V and 0 bases at J, leaving 10 bases unmatched. Per the germline V gene, CDR1 is SQVTM and CDR2 is ANQGSEA.

The genes are TRBV9 and TRBJ1-4, with TRBD1 matching 7 bases. The ends lost 4 bases at V and 4 bases at J; junction bases unmatched: 10. The V gene's germline CDR1 is SGDLS and CDR2 YYNGEE. This CDR3 has 16 residues. Here the CDR3 DNA reads TGTGCCAGCAGCCCGGGGACAGTAACCTTTAATGAAAAACTGTTTTTT. Amino acid sequence: CASSPGTVTFNEKLFF.

The chain joins TRBV5-8 to TRBJ2-2; TRBD1 matches at 9 bases. The CDR3 has 16 amino acids. Germline CDR1 SGHTS, CDR2 YDEGEE. The trim removed 4 bases at V and 7 bases at J, leaving 11 bases unmatched. CDR3 sequence (DNA): TGTGCCAGCAGCATCGGGACAGGGAAGTTCCACGGGGAGCTGTTTTTT. It encodes CASSIGTGKFHGELFF.

This clone was seen only once. The chain recombines TRBV24-1 with TRBJ2-1, with D perhaps matching TRBD1 (5 bases). Germline V lookup: CDR1 KGHDR, CDR2 SFDVKD. Trimming cost V 4 bases and J 2 bases, with 14 bases left between them. CDR3 size: 16 residues. CDR3 protein: CATSDRRQHAYNEQFF. The CDR3 DNA sequence: TGTGCCACCAGTGACCGCCGACAGCACGCCTACAATGAGCAGTTCTTC.

The chain has TRBV14 and TRBJ1-1; D remains unclear. Germline V gene lookup returns CDR1 SGHDN and CDR2 FVKESK. The CDR3 covers 17 residues. V was clipped by 0 bases and J by 0 bases, with 14 bases between them. The CDR3 reads CASSQDRKRTLNTEAFF. The CDR3 DNA follows: TGTGCCAGCAGCCAAGATAGGAAGAGGACCTTGAACACTGAAGCTTTCTTT.

In this sample, this clone turned up once. The CDR3: CASSSPTSGKYNEQFF. CDR3 nucleotides: TGTGCCAGCAGCTCCCCCACTAGCGGGAAATACAATGAGCAGTTCTTC. The chain links TRBV7-9 to TRBJ2-1; 10 bases are shared with TRBD2. V gave up 4 bases and J gave up 4 bases; unmatched junction bases: 7. Germline lookup yields CDR1 SEHNR and CDR2 FQNEAQ (reference sequence). The CDR3 loop spans 16 amino acids.

The chain has TRBV15 and TRBJ1-5, with D maybe TRBD1 (5 bases). Germline V lookup: CDR1 LNHNV, CDR2 YYDKDF (reference sequence). The CDR3 runs 17 residues. V lost 0 bases, J lost 4 bases, and 16 bases lay in between. CDR3 sequence (DNA): TGTGCCACCAGCAGAGATCACGAGGGGTTAAAAAATCAGCCCCAGCATTTT. This encodes CATSRDHEGLKNQPQHF. Full variable domain (outside the CDR3, taken from reference TRBV15 and TRBJ1-5): DAMVIQNPRYQVTQFGKPVTLSCSQTLNHNVMYWYQQKSSQAPKLLFHYYDKDFNNEADTPDNFQSRRPNTSFCFLDIRSPGLGDTAMYLCATSRDHEGLKNQPQHFGDGTRLSIL.

This chain connects TRBV7-8 to TRBJ2-5; D not certain. This CDR3 region has 14 residues. Germline lookup yields CDR1 SGHVS and CDR2 FQNEAQ. V was clipped by 2 bases and J by 4 bases, with 11 bases between them. CDR3 DNA sequence: TGTGCCAGCAGCTTATCCCCCGCAGGAGAGACCCAGTACTTC. Amino acids: CASSLSPAGETQYF.

V gene TRBV19 combines with J gene TRBJ1-5, with D unclear. Trimming shortened V by 0 bases and J by 0 bases, and 21 bases separated the two germline ends. The CDR3 consists of 20 residues. Per germline, CDR1 LNHDA and CDR2 SQIVND (reference sequence). CDR3 nucleotide sequence: TGTGCCAGTAGTATAGACCGGACGGGCCGAGAACGTTATAGCAATCAGCCCCAGCATTTT. This gives the protein CASSIDRTGRERYSNQPQHF.

This chain connects TRBV19 to TRBJ1-2; 8 bases line up with TRBD1. There are 16 residues in the CDR3. Germline V lookup: CDR1 LNHDA, CDR2 SQIVND (reference sequence). The V and J ends lost 1 base and 4 bases, in that order; junction bases with no gene match: 8. CDR3 nucleotides: TGTGCCAGTAGTATAGTTGACAGGGGCCAAATCTATGGCTACACCTTC. Protein: CASSIVDRGQIYGYTF.

In this sample, this clone turned up a few times. The chain is built from TRBV3-1 (or the pseudogene TRBV3-2) and TRBJ1-6, with 7 bases that match TRBD1. This CDR3 has 13 amino acids. CDR1 is LGHDT, CDR2 YNNKEL, per germline (reference sequence). V was pared by 3 bases and J by 14 bases, with 7 bases of the junction left unmatched. CDR3 in amino acids: CASSQEGGRSLHF. CDR3 DNA sequence: TGTGCCAGCAGCCAGGAAGGGGGCAGGTCCCTCCACTTT.

The V and J genes are TRBV7-6 and TRBJ2-7; 7 bases map to TRBD1. In germline, CDR1 is SGHVS, CDR2 FNYEAQ. The CDR3 contains 13 residues. The V segment lost 5 bases and the J segment 3 bases; nucleotides outside the gene matches: 4. CDR3: CASSPGQVYEQYF. Written as DNA, the CDR3 is TGTGCCAGCAGCCCTGGACAGGTCTACGAGCAGTACTTC.

The chain couples TRBV9 to TRBJ2-5, with D possibly called TRBD1 or TRBD2 (5 bases each). The CDR3 extends over 13 amino acids. The germline V and J ends were trimmed by 1 base and 5 bases, with 9 bases remaining between them. The germline gives CDR1 SGDLS, CDR2 YYNGEE. The CDR3 loop reads CASSVWGRETQYF. CDR3 nucleotide sequence: TGTGCCAGCAGCGTATGGGGACGGGAGACCCAGTACTTC.

This clone was counted a single time. This sample also contains other DNA sequences that code for the same CDR3. V usage is TRBV19 and J usage is TRBJ2-7; possibly TRBD1 for D (6 bases). The V gene lost 3 bases and the J gene lost 2 bases, with 8 bases spanning the gap. The CDR3 runs to 13 residues. Germline V gives CDR1 LNHDA, CDR2 SQIVND (reference sequence). CDR3 residues: CASSITGTYEQYF. The CDR3 DNA sequence: TGTGCCAGTAGTATCACAGGGACCTACGAGCAGTACTTC. The full variable domain, its missing parts supplied by reference TRBV19 and TRBJ2-7, is DGGITQSPKYLFRKEGQNVTLSCEQNLNHDAMYWYRQDPGQGLRLIYYSQIVNDFQKGDIAEGYSVSREKKESFPLTVTSAQKNPTAFYLCASSITGTYEQYFGPGTRLTVT.

The chain joins TRBV3-1 (or the pseudogene TRBV3-2) to TRBJ1-3; D uncertain. This CDR3 comprises 14 residues. The germline V and J ends were trimmed by 0 bases and 1 base, with 4 bases remaining between them. The germline V gene has CDR1 LGHDT and CDR2 YNNKEL (reference sequence). The CDR3 is CASSQDLSGNTIYF. CDR3 bases: TGTGCCAGCAGCCAAGACCTTTCTGGAAACACCATATATTTT.

CDR3 nucleotide sequence: TGTGCCAGCAGCTTAGAGCGGGCCCGCACAGATACGCAGTATTTT. Translated, it gives CASSLERARTDTQYF. This chain joins TRBV5-4 and TRBJ2-3; the D gene is possibly TRBD2 (6 bases). The CDR3 extends over 15 amino acids. CDR1 is SGHNT and CDR2 is YYREEE in the germline V gene (reference sequence). Trimming pared 2 bases from V and 1 base from J, leaving 11 bases between.

This rearrangement joins TRBV6-5 to TRBJ2-7; TRBD2 agrees at 14 bases. CDR1 MNHEY and CDR2 SVGAGI come from the germline V gene. V shed 0 bases, J shed 4 bases, and the junction held 2 bases outside the gene matches. The CDR3 has 16 amino acids. The CDR3 DNA is TGTGCCAGCAGTTACTCTCGGACTAGCGGGGGGTACGAGCAGTACTTC. Protein sequence: CASSYSRTSGGYEQYF.

The chain is built from TRBV11-3 and TRBJ2-1, with 7 bases that match TRBD2. Trimming removed 0 bases from V and 7 bases from J; junction bases left unmatched: 12. The CDR3 loop spans 17 amino acids. Looked up from germline, CDR1 is SGHNT and CDR2 is YENEEA. The CDR3 nucleotides read TGTGCCAGCAGCTTAGATCGGGCGGGAGCCTCGACGAATGAGCAGTTCTTC. This translates into CASSLDRAGASTNEQFF. The full variable domain, in which reference TRBV11-3 and TRBJ2-1 provide the parts outside the CDR3, is EAGVVQSPRYKIIEKKQPVAFWCNPISGHNTLYWYLQNLGQGPELLIRYENEEAVDDSQLPKDRFSAERLKGVDSTLKIQPAELGDSAVYLCASSLDRAGASTNEQFFGPGTRLTVL.

The chain employs TRBV11-1 and TRBJ2-7; D is uncertain. Deletions cut 0 bases from V and 3 bases from J, with 18 bases between. This CDR3 is built from 17 residues. The germline gives CDR1 SGHAT, CDR2 FQDESV (reference sequence). The chain's CDR3 is CASSLASGGLNDYEQYF. The DNA for the CDR3 is TGTGCCAGCAGCTTAGCGTCTGGCGGCCTGAATGACTACGAGCAGTACTTC.

J is TRBJ2-2 and V is TRBV6-1; 7 bases are a match to TRBD2. V lost 4 bases, J lost 4 bases, and 9 bases stayed unmatched. The V gene's germline CDR1 is MNHNS and CDR2 SASEGT. The CDR3 is made up of 16 amino acids. CDR3 in amino acids: CASSVLSGKVTGELFF. As DNA, the CDR3 is TGTGCCAGCAGTGTGCTGAGCGGGAAGGTCACCGGGGAGCTGTTTTTT.

V is TRBV24-1 and J is TRBJ2-2; D is tentatively TRBD1 or TRBD2 (5 bases each). V shed 3 bases and J shed 7 bases, with 23 bases lying between them. The V gene's germline CDR1 is KGHDR and CDR2 SFDVKD. There are 18 residues in the CDR3. DNA for the CDR3: TGTGCCACCAGTGATGGGAGAGGGGCGTTTGTGATGGGCGGGGAGCTGTTTTTT. Protein: CATSDGRGAFVMGGELFF.

The chain couples TRBV6-5 to TRBJ2-7; 8 bases line up with TRBD1. The CDR3 length is 15 residues. J was trimmed by 4 bases and V by 2 bases; bases with no gene match: 7. Per germline, CDR1 MNHEY and CDR2 SVGAGI. The CDR3 region has the DNA TGTGCCAGCAGTTACGAGAGGACAGGGTTATACGAGCAGTACTTC. Its protein is CASSYERTGLYEQYF.

The V call is TRBV7-9, the J call TRBJ1-4; weak D call: TRBD1 (6 bases). The CDR3 is 15 amino acids. Trimming cost V 5 bases and J 5 bases, with 15 bases left between them. CDR1 is SEHNR, CDR2 FQNEAQ, per germline (reference sequence). In DNA form, the CDR3 reads TGTGCCAGCAGCAAATACCAGGGGCAGAATGAAAAACTGTTTTTT. Protein product: CASSKYQGQNEKLFF.

The rearrangement uses TRBV7-8 and TRBJ2-1; D gene ambiguous. Trimming removed 6 bases from V and 4 bases from J, with 7 bases in between. In germline, CDR1 is SGHVS, CDR2 FQNEAQ. The CDR3 extends over 12 amino acids. This CDR3 is CASRRRYNEQFF. The CDR3 region has the DNA TGTGCCAGCAGGCGGAGATACAATGAGCAGTTCTTC.

This clone was observed a single time. The gene calls are TRBV13 and TRBJ1-2; 7 bases map to TRBD1. Germline CDR1 and CDR2: PRHDT and FYEKMQ (reference sequence). The CDR3 runs to 13 residues. V lost 1 base and J lost 6; bases outside the gene matches: 2. CDR3 sequence (DNA): TGTGCCAGCAGCTTAGCGACAGGGAATGGCTACACCTTC. Amino acids: CASSLATGNGYTF.